These 12 T cell receptor beta chains were all obtained from the same sample, sequenced in a study of blood T cell repertoires in COVID-19. Clones were sequenced by immunoSEQ multiplex PCR, and TCRdb holds only the in-frame ones, with some missing. The sample gives tens of thousands of clones, around 70% of which show up once; less than 20% is in the top ten. Sample: peripheral blood. Receptor source: a woman aged 45-60 years with active or convalescent COVID-19.

This clone appeared a few times. CDR3 amino acids: CASSFRTSGSSYEQYF. The CDR3, as DNA: TGTGCCAGCAGCTTCCGGACTAGCGGGAGTTCCTACGAGCAGTACTTC. V is TRBV7-9 and J is TRBJ2-7; 13 bases match TRBD2. After removal of 3 bases from V and 1 base from J, the junction contained 3 bases not matched to a gene. The CDR3 covers 16 residues. CDR1 and CDR2 from the germline V gene are SEHNR and FQNEAQ (reference sequence). The full variable domain, its missing parts supplied by reference TRBV7-9 and TRBJ2-7, is DTGVSQNPRHKITKRGQNVTFRCDPISEHNRLYWYRQTLGQGPEFLTYFQNEAQLEKSRLLSDRFSAERPKGSFSTLEIQRTEQGDSAMYLCASSFRTSGSSYEQYFGPGTRLTVT.

The J gene is TRBJ2-3, the V gene TRBV7-6; 9 bases map to TRBD2. Looked up from germline, CDR1 is SGHVS and CDR2 is FNYEAQ. Unmatched junction bases numbered 9, after V lost 4 bases and J lost 1 base. CDR3 length: 17 amino acids. The CDR3 sequence: CASSSRLQRGGTDTQYF. In DNA form, the CDR3 reads TGTGCCAGCAGCTCCCGACTTCAGCGGGGGGGCACAGATACGCAGTATTTT.

The chain joins TRBV6-6 to TRBJ2-1; D perhaps matches TRBD1 (6 bases). Trimming took off 6 bases at V and 3 bases at J, with 12 bases between the two ends. The germline V gene has CDR1 MNHNY and CDR2 SVGAGI (reference sequence). The CDR3 runs to 14 residues. The CDR3 nucleotides are TGTGCCAGCAGCCCTACAGGGAACTACAATGAGCAGTTCTTC. Translating it yields CASSPTGNYNEQFF.

This clone was recorded a few times. The chain employs TRBV5-4 and TRBJ2-3; TRBD2 aligns across 10 bases. V trimming: 4 bases; J trimming: 6 bases; junction bases outside the gene matches: 11. The germline CDR1 and CDR2 sequences are SGHNT and YYREEE (reference sequence). The CDR3 runs 16 residues. CDR3 nucleotides: TGTGCCAGCAGCCTGCCGGGACTAGCGTCTAAGGATACGCAGTATTTT. Protein: CASSLPGLASKDTQYF.

J is TRBJ2-2 and V is TRBV7-2; perhaps TRBD2 as D (5 bases). V was trimmed by 1 base and J by 5 bases, leaving 14 bases between them. Germline-derived CDR1 and CDR2 are SGHTA and FQGNSA. This CDR3 is built from 16 residues. The chain's CDR3 is CASSLVSGFTTGELFF. The CDR3 bases are TGTGCCAGCAGCTTAGTTTCGGGATTCACAACCGGGGAGCTGTTTTTT.

This CDR3 reads CASTQAGLAGGSYEQYF. The CDR3, as DNA: TGTGCCAGCACCCAGGCGGGACTAGCGGGAGGCTCCTACGAGCAGTACTTC. The rearrangement uses TRBV5-4 and TRBJ2-7; 15 positions agree with TRBD2. The CDR3 loop spans 17 amino acids. The trim removed 6 bases at V and 0 bases at J, leaving 7 bases unmatched. Per germline, CDR1 SGHNT and CDR2 YYREEE (reference sequence).

This clone was seen a handful of times. V and J are TRBV5-4 and TRBJ2-5, with 7 bases lining up with TRBD1. The V and J ends lost 5 bases and 1 base, in that order; junction bases with no gene match: 8. CDR1 and CDR2 (germline): SGHNT, YYREEE (reference sequence). The CDR3 contains 15 residues. The CDR3 sequence: CASRSTGAFQETQYF. The CDR3 DNA sequence: TGTGCCAGCAGGTCCACAGGGGCATTCCAAGAGACCCAGTACTTC.

The chain carries TRBV27 and TRBJ1-6, with 7 bases matching TRBD1. The V segment lost 2 bases and the J segment 9 bases; nucleotides outside the gene matches: 4. CDR1 is MNHEY and CDR2 is SMNVEV in the germline V gene (reference sequence). This CDR3 has 14 residues. CDR3 sequence reads: CASSLLRGFSPLHF. The CDR3, as DNA: TGTGCCAGCAGTTTACTCAGGGGGTTTTCACCCCTCCACTTT.

V usage is TRBV5-4 and J usage is TRBJ2-5, with 16 bases lining up with TRBD2. The CDR3 covers 14 residues. The junction had 3 bases not matched to a gene; V was cut back by 7 bases and J by 6 bases. Germline V lookup: CDR1 SGHNT, CDR2 YYREEE (reference sequence). In DNA form, the CDR3 reads TGTGCCAGCGGGACTAGCGGGAGGGCTCAGACCCAGTACTTC. This translates into CASGTSGRAQTQYF.

The chain recombines TRBV11-2 with TRBJ2-3; TRBD2 matches at 8 bases. Germline lookup yields CDR1 SGHAT and CDR2 FQNNGV. The CDR3 runs 16 residues. J lost 2 bases, V lost 3 bases, and 7 bases had no gene match. The CDR3 bases are TGTGCCAGCAGCTTGATGGCGACTAGCGCCACAGATACGCAGTATTTT. Residues: CASSLMATSATDTQYF.

The rearrangement joins TRBV7-8 to TRBJ2-7; TRBD2 matches 9 bases. The V gene end was trimmed by 5 bases and the J gene end by 2 bases; junction bases not matched to a gene: 7. CDR1 is SGHVS, CDR2 FQNEAQ, per germline. The CDR3 extends over 15 amino acids. CDR3 in DNA: TGTGCCAGCAGCATACGACTAGCGGAAGCCTACGAGCAGTACTTC. It specifies CASSIRLAEAYEQYF.

This clone showed up many times. This chain uses TRBV19 with TRBJ1-2, with TRBD1 identical over 10 bases. Trimming at V came to 5 bases and at J to 4 bases, leaving 7 bases not matched to a gene. The CDR3 covers 15 residues. In germline, CDR1 is LNHDA, CDR2 SQIVND (reference sequence). The CDR3 here is CASSLGQGVGYGYTF. The CDR3 bases are TGTGCCAGTAGTCTTGGACAGGGGGTAGGCTATGGCTACACCTTC.